This passage covers 8 T cell receptor beta chains from one sample sequenced in a study of cytomegalovirus exposure and HLA in healthy donors. Repertoires were generated with immunoSEQ multiplex PCR, while TCRdb's copy carries only in-frame clones and drops some. The sample comprises under 200,000 clones, about 86% of which are singletons, and around 6% rests with the top ten. Sequencing was done on a sample of PBMCs. These receptors originate from a woman between 25 and 40 years old in good health and CMV-seronegative.

The V call is TRBV4-2, the J call TRBJ2-3; D call uncertain. The CDR3 has 17 residues. Trimming removed 1 base at V and 2 bases at J, with 16 bases between. Germline CDR1 and CDR2: LGHNA and YNFKEQ. In DNA, the CDR3 is TGTGCCAGCAGCCAAGGTTCTAGATTTAACCCCACAGATACGCAGTATTTT. It specifies CASSQGSRFNPTDTQYF.

The chain combines TRBV5-4 with TRBJ1-3; D might be TRBD1 (5 bases). CDR3 length equals 15 residues. V was cut by 0 bases and J by 0 bases, with 7 bases left in between. Germline V gene data show CDR1 as SGHNT and CDR2 as YYREEE (reference sequence). In DNA form, the CDR3 reads TGTGCCAGCAGCTTGGTGGGGGGCTCTGGAAACACCATATATTTT. This translates into CASSLVGGSGNTIYF.

This clone was seen just once. The chain combines TRBV5-1 with TRBJ2-5; D remains ambiguous. Germline V lookup: CDR1 SGHRS, CDR2 YFSETQ. The ends were cut back, 0 bases at V and 5 bases at J, with 14 bases in the middle. This CDR3 region has 15 residues. DNA of the CDR3: TGCGCCAGCAGCTTGGCGGTTGGGGTGCGGGAGACCCAGTACTTC. As protein: CASSLAVGVRETQYF.

V usage is TRBV6-1 and J usage is TRBJ2-3; 8 nucleotides line up with TRBD2. Trimming cost V 6 bases and J 4 bases; bases outside gene matches: 9. This CDR3 has 15 amino acids. Germline V gene lookup returns CDR1 MNHNS and CDR2 SASEGT. CDR3 in DNA: TGTGCCAGCAGGGTCAGCGGGAGTGGGCCAGATACGCAGTATTTT. Protein: CASRVSGSGPDTQYF.

The chain joins TRBV28 to TRBJ2-5, with D unresolved. Per germline, CDR1 MDHEN and CDR2 SYDVKM. The CDR3 covers 13 residues. V lost 6 bases, J lost 9 bases, and 17 bases lay in between. Written as DNA, the CDR3 is TGTGCCAGCAGCCAACCCGGTAGGGTAGCCCAGTACTTC. The encoded protein is CASSQPGRVAQYF.

This sequence joins TRBV7-8 and TRBJ1-2, with D unclear. V was clipped by 2 bases and J by 5 bases, with 12 bases between them. CDR3 length: 14 amino acids. In germline, CDR1 is SGHVS, CDR2 FQNEAQ. The CDR3 DNA sequence: TGTGCCAGCAGCTTACAAGTTGGCGGATATGGCTACACCTTC. It codes for CASSLQVGGYGYTF.

The rearrangement uses TRBV6-5 and TRBJ1-1, with TRBD1 as a possible D gene (5 bases). The CDR3 covers 14 residues. Trimming removed 6 bases from V and 6 bases from J, with 17 bases in between. Germline CDR1 and CDR2: MNHEY and SVGAGI. The CDR3 coding sequence is TGTGCCAGCAGCAACAGGCGACAGTCCCCTGAAGCTTTCTTT. Translating gives CASSNRRQSPEAFF.

This chain connects TRBV5-1 to TRBJ1-1; 7 bases align to TRBD1. V shed 9 bases and J 2 bases; nucleotides not matched to a gene: 7. Looked up from germline, CDR1 is SGHRS and CDR2 is YFSETQ. CDR3 length: 13 amino acids. The CDR3 loop is CATQTGPNTEAFF. In nucleotides, the CDR3 is TGCGCCACCCAGACAGGGCCAAACACTGAAGCTTTCTTT.